The clone carrying this TCR beta chain was detected only a few times. The antigen is unknown. These data come from a study of T-cell reconstitution after alpha-beta-depleted transplantation in children. Preparing the TCRbeta library involved the use of unique molecular identifiers. TCRdb ran MiXCR on the PCR reads and lists one entry per CDR3 protein. The sample shows about 540,000 distinct CDR3 sequences, over 25% of them seen only once. Findings of the study overall: Elevated TCRbeta diversity at day 60 was traced, in some patients, to surviving recipient T cells and thymic progenitors. Reportedly, alpha-beta T cells present about two months post-transplant originated from several hundred expanded clones of graft origin.

Deletions cut 0 bases from V and 1 base from J, with 11 bases between. Germline CDR1 reads SGHRS; CDR2 reads YFSETQ. The CDR3 consists of 15 residues. The material sequenced was PBMCs, taken before TCRalphabeta/CD19-depleted stem cell transplant. The clonotype comes from a boy in the first two years of life with Wiskott-Aldrich syndrome, due to receive a stem cell transplant. V usage is TRBV5-1 and J usage is TRBJ2-7, with D hard to call. CDR3 loop: CASSLAGAPSYEQYF. The CDR3 DNA reads TGCGCCAGCAGCTTGGCCGGCGCACCTTCCTACGAGCAGTACTTC.